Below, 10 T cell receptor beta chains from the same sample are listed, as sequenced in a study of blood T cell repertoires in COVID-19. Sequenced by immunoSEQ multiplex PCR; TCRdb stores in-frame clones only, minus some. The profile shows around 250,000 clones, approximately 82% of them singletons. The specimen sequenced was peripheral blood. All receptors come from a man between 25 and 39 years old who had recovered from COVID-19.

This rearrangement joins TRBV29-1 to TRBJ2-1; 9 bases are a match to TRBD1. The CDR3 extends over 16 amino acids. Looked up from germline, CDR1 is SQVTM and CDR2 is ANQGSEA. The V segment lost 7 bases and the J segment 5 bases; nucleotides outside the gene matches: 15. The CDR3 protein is CSGSNLGQGANNEQFF. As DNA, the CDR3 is TGCAGCGGGAGTAATTTGGGACAGGGAGCGAACAATGAGCAGTTCTTC.

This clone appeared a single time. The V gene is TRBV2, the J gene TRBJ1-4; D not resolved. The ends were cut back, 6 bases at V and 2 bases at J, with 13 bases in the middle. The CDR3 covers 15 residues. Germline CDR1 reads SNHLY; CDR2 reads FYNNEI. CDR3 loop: CASSLLGSTNEKLFF. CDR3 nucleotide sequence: TGTGCCAGCAGCCTACTGGGCTCTACTAATGAAAAACTGTTTTTT.

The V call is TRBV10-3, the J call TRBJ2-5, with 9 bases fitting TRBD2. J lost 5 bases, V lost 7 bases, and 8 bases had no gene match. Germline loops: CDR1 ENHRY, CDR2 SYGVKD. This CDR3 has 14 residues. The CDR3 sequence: CAIKPGLAGETQYF. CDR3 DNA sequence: TGTGCCATCAAACCGGGACTAGCTGGTGAGACCCAGTACTTC.

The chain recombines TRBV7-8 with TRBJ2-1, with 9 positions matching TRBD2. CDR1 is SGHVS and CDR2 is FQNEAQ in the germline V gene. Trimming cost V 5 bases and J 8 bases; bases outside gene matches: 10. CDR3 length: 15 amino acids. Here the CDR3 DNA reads TGTGCCAGCAGCCCAGTTCGGACTAGCGCCCATGAGCAGTTCTTC. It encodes CASSPVRTSAHEQFF.

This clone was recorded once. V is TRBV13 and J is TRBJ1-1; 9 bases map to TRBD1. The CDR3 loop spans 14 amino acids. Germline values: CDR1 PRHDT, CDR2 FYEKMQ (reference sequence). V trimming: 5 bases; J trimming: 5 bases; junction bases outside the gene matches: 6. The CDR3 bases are TGTGCCAGCAGCATCGACAGGGGGGGAACTGAAGCTTTCTTT. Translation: CASSIDRGGTEAFF.

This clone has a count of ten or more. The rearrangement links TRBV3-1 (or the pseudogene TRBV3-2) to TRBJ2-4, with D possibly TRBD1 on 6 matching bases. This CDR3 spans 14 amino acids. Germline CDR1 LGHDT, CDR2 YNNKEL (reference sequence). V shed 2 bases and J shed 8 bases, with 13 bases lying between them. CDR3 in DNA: TGTGCCAGCAGCCAACAGGGGAAGGAGGACATTCAGTACTTC. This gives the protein CASSQQGKEDIQYF.

CDR3 region: CASSGTGPNTEAFF. The CDR3 nucleotides read TGTGCCAGCAGCGGAACAGGGCCGAACACTGAAGCTTTCTTT. The chain uses TRBV7-9 and TRBJ1-1; perhaps TRBD1 as D (6 bases). CDR1 and CDR2 (germline): SEHNR, FQNEAQ (reference sequence). The V end was cut by 5 bases, the J end by 1 base, with 11 bases between. The CDR3 spans 14 residues.

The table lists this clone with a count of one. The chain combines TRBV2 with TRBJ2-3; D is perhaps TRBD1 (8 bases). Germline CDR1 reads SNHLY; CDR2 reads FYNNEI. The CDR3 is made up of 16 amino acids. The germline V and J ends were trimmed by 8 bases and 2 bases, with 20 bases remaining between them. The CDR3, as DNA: TGTGCCAGCGGACATTTAACAGGGGGGGTCACAGATACGCAGTATTTT. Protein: CASGHLTGGVTDTQYF.

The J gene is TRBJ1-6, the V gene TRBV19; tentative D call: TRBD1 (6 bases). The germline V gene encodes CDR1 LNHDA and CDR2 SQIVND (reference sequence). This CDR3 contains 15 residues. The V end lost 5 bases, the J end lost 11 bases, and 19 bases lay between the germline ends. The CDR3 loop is CASSRDTLVMTPLHF. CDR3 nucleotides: TGTGCCAGTAGTCGGGACACCCTGGTGATGACACCCCTCCACTTT.

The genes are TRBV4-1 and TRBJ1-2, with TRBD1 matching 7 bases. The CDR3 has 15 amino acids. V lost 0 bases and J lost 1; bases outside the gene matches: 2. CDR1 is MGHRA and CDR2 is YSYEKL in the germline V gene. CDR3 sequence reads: CASSQEDRNNYGYTF. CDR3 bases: TGCGCCAGCAGCCAAGAGGACAGGAATAACTATGGCTACACCTTC.